Following are 18 T cell receptor beta chains from one sample sequenced in a study of preoperative IRX-2 immunotherapy in early breast cancer. Treatment in this sample: preoperative locoregional IRX-2 cytokine immunotherapy. This table comes from immunoSEQ multiplex PCR, and its TCRdb copy is limited to in-frame clones, with some not included. The profile shows just over 25,000 clones, approximately 80% of them singletons. The specimen was lymph node tissue, collected after IRX-2 immunotherapy. These receptors all stem from a human donor with breast cancer.

This clone is large in the sample. The chain couples TRBV30 to TRBJ1-1; unclear D gene. The germline V gene has CDR1 GTSNPN and CDR2 SVGIG (reference sequence). V lost 0 bases, J lost 0 bases, and 5 bases lay in between. This CDR3 has 13 residues. In DNA, the CDR3 is TGTGCCTGGAGTGTTAGTATGAACACTGAAGCTTTCTTT. It is translated as CAWSVSMNTEAFF. The full variable domain, in which reference TRBV30 and TRBJ1-1 provide the parts outside the CDR3, is SQTIHQWPATLVQPVGSPLSLECTVEGTSNPNLYWYRQAAGRGLQLLFYSVGIGQISSEVPQNLSASRPQDRQFILSSKKLLLSDSGFYLCAWSVSMNTEAFFGQGTRLTVV.

V gene TRBV18 combines with J gene TRBJ1-5, with 8 bases identical to TRBD1. Per the germline V gene, CDR1 is KGHSH and CDR2 is LQKENI. The CDR3 length is 13 residues. Trimming at V came to 5 bases and at J to 7 bases, leaving 4 bases not matched to a gene. The CDR3 sequence: CASSTDRAQPQHF. The CDR3 nucleotides are TGTGCCAGCTCAACGGACAGGGCACAGCCCCAGCATTTT.

The chain recombines TRBV6-8 with TRBJ1-6; D remains unclear. This CDR3 region has 16 residues. Trimming removed 5 bases at V and 7 bases at J, with 18 bases between. Germline V lookup: CDR1 MNHGY, CDR2 SAAAGT. CDR3 sequence: CASSARVRIANSPLHF. The CDR3 nucleotides read TGTGCCAGCAGTGCTAGGGTGCGGATAGCAAATTCACCCCTCCACTTT.

A remark on this clone: This same CDR3 is encoded by further DNA sequences in the sample. The V gene is TRBV11-3, the J gene TRBJ2-3, with 8 bases that match TRBD2. The CDR3 contains 14 residues. The trim removed 5 bases at V and 4 bases at J, leaving 5 bases unmatched. The germline gives CDR1 SGHNT, CDR2 YENEEA. The CDR3 DNA reads TGTGCCAGCAGCCTGTCCGGGGGGGCAGATACGCAGTATTTT. Translated, it gives CASSLSGGADTQYF. Supplemented by reference TRBV11-3 and TRBJ2-3, the full variable domain reads EAGVVQSPRYKIIEKKQPVAFWCNPISGHNTLYWYLQNLGQGPELLIRYENEEAVDDSQLPKDRFSAERLKGVDSTLKIQPAELGDSAVYLCASSLSGGADTQYFGPGTRLTVL.

The chain combines TRBV28 with TRBJ1-4; D call uncertain. Trimming took 5 bases from V and 8 from J, leaving 18 bases between them. The CDR3 contains 15 residues. Germline CDR1 MDHEN, CDR2 SYDVKM. In DNA form, the CDR3 reads TGTGCCAGCAGTCCCCCGGGCGAGGTATGGGAAAAACTGTTTTTT. It codes for CASSPPGEVWEKLFF.

The sample holds a few counts of this clone. This chain joins TRBV10-2 and TRBJ1-1; perhaps TRBD1 as D (5 bases). Per the germline V gene, CDR1 is WSHSY and CDR2 is SAAADI. V was pared by 9 bases and J by 1 base, with 12 bases between. CDR3 length equals 13 residues. CDR3 loop: CASSRDRNTEAFF. In nucleotides, the CDR3 is TGCGCCAGTAGCAGAGACAGGAACACTGAAGCTTTCTTT.

The V and J genes are TRBV6-8 and TRBJ1-1; no reliable D call. Trimming pared 5 bases from V and 1 base from J, leaving 14 bases between. Germline-derived CDR1 and CDR2 are MNHGY and SAAAGT. The CDR3 runs 15 residues. This CDR3 is CASSPRGPPNTEAFF. The CDR3, as DNA: TGTGCCAGCAGTCCGCGTGGCCCTCCGAACACTGAAGCTTTCTTT.

This clone came up a few times. This chain connects TRBV30 to TRBJ1-6, with TRBD1 matching over 8 bases. The trim removed 2 bases at V and 7 bases at J, leaving 10 bases unmatched. The germline gives CDR1 GTSNPN, CDR2 SVGIG (reference sequence). The CDR3 sequence is 16 residues long. CDR3 protein: CAWSPPGQGRNSPLHF. The CDR3 DNA sequence: TGTGCCTGGAGTCCCCCCGGACAGGGTCGGAATTCACCCCTCCACTTT.

The chain links TRBV18 to TRBJ1-4; D is uncertain. CDR1 and CDR2 from the germline V gene are KGHSH and LQKENI. V was cut by 3 bases and J by 5 bases, with 16 bases left in between. CDR3 length: 16 residues. The CDR3 DNA reads as TGTGCCAGCTCACCCTACCGCCACTCATCGAATGAAAAACTGTTTTTT. Its translation: CASSPYRHSSNEKLFF.

The V gene is TRBV18, the J gene TRBJ1-3; the D is unclear. V lost 7 bases and J lost 5, with 12 bases in between. Looked up from germline, CDR1 is KGHSH and CDR2 is LQKENI. The CDR3 extends over 13 amino acids. This CDR3 reads CASFAAARNTIYF. In DNA, the CDR3 is TGTGCCAGCTTCGCAGCTGCCCGAAACACCATATATTTT.

The genes are TRBV5-1 and TRBJ1-1, with 8 bases fitting TRBD1. V trimming: 3 bases; J trimming: 3 bases; junction bases outside the gene matches: 4. Germline V CDR1 and CDR2: SGHRS, YFSETQ. The CDR3 spans 14 residues. This CDR3 is CASSSGQGYTEAFF. The CDR3 DNA reads TGCGCCAGCAGCTCCGGACAGGGATACACTGAAGCTTTCTTT.

The chain recombines TRBV19 with TRBJ1-5; D unclear. Trimming cost V 5 bases and J 3 bases, with 5 bases left between them. CDR1 and CDR2 (germline): LNHDA, SQIVND (reference sequence). The CDR3 is made up of 12 amino acids. For the CDR3, the DNA is TGTGCCAGTAGTTTTCCCAATCAGCCCCAGCATTTT. Protein product: CASSFPNQPQHF.

Details on this clone: The germline gene is not matched at one end of the junction; a read error may be the cause. V usage is TRBV6-8 and J usage is TRBJ2-1; 9 nucleotides align to TRBD2. CDR3 length: 13 amino acids. Germline V gives CDR1 MNHGY, CDR2 SAAAGT. The CDR3 nucleotides read TGTGCCAGCAGTTCGTTCTCAAGCGGGGGGTCGCTCTTC. Translation: CASSSFSSGGSLF.

This rearrangement joins TRBV5-1 to TRBJ1-2; 12 bases agree with TRBD1. The germline gives CDR1 SGHRS, CDR2 YFSETQ. V lost 0 bases, J lost 8 bases, and 5 bases stayed unmatched. This CDR3 has 15 amino acids. CDR3 bases: TGCGCCAGCAGCTTGGCAGGGACAGGGGGCGAAGGCTACACCTTC. Protein: CASSLAGTGGEGYTF.

This chain uses TRBV6-7 with TRBJ2-7, with D tentatively TRBD1 or TRBD2 (5 bases each). TRBV6-7 is assigned to the ORF class and has an uncertain function. This CDR3 has 15 residues. The ends were cut back, 6 bases at V and 3 bases at J, with 18 bases in the middle. The CDR3 coding sequence is TGTGCCAGCAGCTATACGTGGACTGGGGGCTACGAGCAGTACTTC. Protein product: CASSYTWTGGYEQYF.

This clone was seen only once. The V gene is TRBV28, the J gene TRBJ2-5; 8 nucleotides line up with TRBD1. The CDR3 has 14 amino acids. From germline, CDR1 is MDHEN and CDR2 SYDVKM. J gave up 5 bases and V 5 bases, and 7 bases lay outside the gene matches. In DNA form, the CDR3 reads TGTGCCAGCAGTCTTACAGGGGGGAGGGAGACCCAGTACTTC. Its translation is CASSLTGGRETQYF.

There are a few counts of this clone. This chain uses TRBV19 with TRBJ1-4; 7 bases match TRBD1. The CDR3 consists of 14 residues. From germline, CDR1 is LNHDA and CDR2 SQIVND (reference sequence). After removal of 6 bases from V and 8 bases from J, the junction contained 9 bases not matched to a gene. CDR3 nucleotides: TGTGCCAGTAGCCAGACAGGGAATGTCGAAAAACTGTTTTTT. This encodes CASSQTGNVEKLFF.

The rearrangement joins TRBV18 to TRBJ2-1; 12 bases are shared with TRBD2. V lost 0 bases, J lost 9 bases, and 12 bases stayed unmatched. CDR1 is KGHSH and CDR2 is LQKENI in the germline V gene. The CDR3 is made up of 18 amino acids. The DNA for the CDR3 is TGTGCCAGCTCACCACCCGTCTCGGCAGGACTAGCGGGGAGTGAGCAGTTCTTC. This translates into CASSPPVSAGLAGSEQFF.